This T cell receptor (beta chain) is from a study of CD8 T cells in ankylosing spondylitis. Findings and caveats of the study: Blood of patients with ankylosing spondylitis appeared to be characterized by a TCR beta motif of about eight highly homologous variants.

The germline CDR1 and CDR2 sequences are MNHEY and SVGAGI. V dropped 3 bases and J dropped 2 bases, with 16 bases sitting between them. This CDR3 is 16 amino acids long. TCRdb recomputed calls from the 5' RACE reads with MiXCR, one row per CDR3 protein. The sample carries more than 300,000 distinct CDR3 sequences, 7% to 9% recorded once. For this clonotype: Its antigen is still unknown.

This sequence was found in a male donor with ankylosing spondylitis. Sequenced sample: blood, either unsorted or a sorted T cell fraction (not recorded which). This sequence joins TRBV6-5 and TRBJ2-5; unclear D gene. CDR3 residues: CASSYSSRGPQETQYF. In DNA form, the CDR3 reads TGTGCCAGCAGTTATTCCTCGCGTGGACCTCAAGAGACCCAGTACTTC.